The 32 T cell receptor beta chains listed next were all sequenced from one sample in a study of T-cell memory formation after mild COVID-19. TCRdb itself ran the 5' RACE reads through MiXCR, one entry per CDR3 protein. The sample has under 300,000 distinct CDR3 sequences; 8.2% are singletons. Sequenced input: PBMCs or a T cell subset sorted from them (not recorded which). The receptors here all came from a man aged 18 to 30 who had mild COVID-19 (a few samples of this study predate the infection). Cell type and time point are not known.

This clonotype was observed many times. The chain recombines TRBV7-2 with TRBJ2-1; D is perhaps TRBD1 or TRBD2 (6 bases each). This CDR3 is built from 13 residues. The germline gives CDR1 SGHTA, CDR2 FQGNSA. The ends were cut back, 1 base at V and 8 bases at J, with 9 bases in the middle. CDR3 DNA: TGTGCCAGCAGCTTAGTAAGGGGGGATGAGCAGTTCTTC. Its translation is CASSLVRGDEQFF. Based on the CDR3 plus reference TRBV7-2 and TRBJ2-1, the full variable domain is GAGVSQSPSNKVTEKGKDVELRCDPISGHTALYWYRQSLGQGLEFLIYFQGNSAPDKSGLPSDRFSAERTGGSVSTLTIQRTQQEDSAVYLCASSLVRGDEQFFGPGTRLTVL.

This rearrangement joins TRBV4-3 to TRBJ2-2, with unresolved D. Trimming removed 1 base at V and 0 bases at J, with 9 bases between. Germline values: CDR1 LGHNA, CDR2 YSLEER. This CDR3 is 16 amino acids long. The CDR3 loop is CASSQGSLANTGELFF. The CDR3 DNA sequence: TGCGCCAGCAGCCAAGGTTCACTGGCGAACACCGGGGAGCTGTTTTTT.

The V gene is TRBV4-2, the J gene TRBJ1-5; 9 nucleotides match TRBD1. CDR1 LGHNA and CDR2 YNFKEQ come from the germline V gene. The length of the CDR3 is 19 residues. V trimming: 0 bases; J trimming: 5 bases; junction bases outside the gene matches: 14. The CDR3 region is CASSQDRLTGGNPHQPQHF. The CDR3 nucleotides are TGTGCCAGCAGCCAAGATAGGCTAACAGGGGGCAACCCCCATCAGCCCCAGCATTTT.

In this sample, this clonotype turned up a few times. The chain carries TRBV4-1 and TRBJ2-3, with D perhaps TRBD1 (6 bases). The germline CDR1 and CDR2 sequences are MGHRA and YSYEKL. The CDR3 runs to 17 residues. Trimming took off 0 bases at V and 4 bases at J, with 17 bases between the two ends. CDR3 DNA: TGCGCCAGCAGCCAAGATTCGACAGGTCACGATGCAGATACGCAGTATTTT. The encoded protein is CASSQDSTGHDADTQYF.

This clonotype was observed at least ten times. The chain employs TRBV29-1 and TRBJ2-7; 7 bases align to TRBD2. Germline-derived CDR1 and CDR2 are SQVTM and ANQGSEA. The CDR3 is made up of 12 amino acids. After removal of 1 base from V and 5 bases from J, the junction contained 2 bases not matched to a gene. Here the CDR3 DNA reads TGCAGCGTTGAAGGGAGCGGGAACGAGCAGTACTTC. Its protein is CSVEGSGNEQYF.

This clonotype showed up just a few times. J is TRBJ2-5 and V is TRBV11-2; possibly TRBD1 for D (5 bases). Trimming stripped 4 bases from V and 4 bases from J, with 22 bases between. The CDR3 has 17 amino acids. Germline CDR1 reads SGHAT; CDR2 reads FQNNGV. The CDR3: CASSSLPKTVPAETQYF. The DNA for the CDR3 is TGTGCCAGCAGCTCACTACCTAAGACAGTCCCCGCAGAGACCCAGTACTTC.

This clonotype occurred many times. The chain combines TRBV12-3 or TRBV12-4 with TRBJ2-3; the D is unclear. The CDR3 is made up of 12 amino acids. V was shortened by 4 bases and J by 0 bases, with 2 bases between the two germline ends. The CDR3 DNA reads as TGTGCCAGCAGTTATAGCACAGATACGCAGTATTTT. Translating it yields CASSYSTDTQYF.

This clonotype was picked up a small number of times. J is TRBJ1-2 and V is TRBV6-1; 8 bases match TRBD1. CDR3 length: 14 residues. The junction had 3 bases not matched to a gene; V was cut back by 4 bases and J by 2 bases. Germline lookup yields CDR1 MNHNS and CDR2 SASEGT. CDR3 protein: CASSGYRGNYGYTF. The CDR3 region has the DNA TGTGCCAGCAGTGGATACAGGGGGAACTATGGCTACACCTTC.

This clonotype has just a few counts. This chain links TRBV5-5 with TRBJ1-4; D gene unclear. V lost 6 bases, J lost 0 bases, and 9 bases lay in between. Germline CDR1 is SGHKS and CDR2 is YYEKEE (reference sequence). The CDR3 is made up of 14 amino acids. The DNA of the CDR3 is TGTGCCAGCAACTTAGAAGCAACTAATGAAAAACTGTTTTTT. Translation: CASNLEATNEKLFF.

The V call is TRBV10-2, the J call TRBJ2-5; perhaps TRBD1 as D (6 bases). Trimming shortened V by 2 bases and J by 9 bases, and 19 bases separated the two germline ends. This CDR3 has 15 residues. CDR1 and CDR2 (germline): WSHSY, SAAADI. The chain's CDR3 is CASSELPTGGGPQYF. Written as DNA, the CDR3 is TGCGCCAGCAGTGAGCTCCCGACTGGGGGCGGGCCCCAGTACTTC.

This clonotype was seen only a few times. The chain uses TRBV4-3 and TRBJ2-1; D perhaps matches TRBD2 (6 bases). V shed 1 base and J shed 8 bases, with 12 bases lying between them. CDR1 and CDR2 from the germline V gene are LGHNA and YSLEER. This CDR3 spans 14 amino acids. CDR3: CASSQVGTLHEQFF. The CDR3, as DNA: TGCGCCAGCAGCCAAGTGGGGACTTTACATGAGCAGTTCTTC.

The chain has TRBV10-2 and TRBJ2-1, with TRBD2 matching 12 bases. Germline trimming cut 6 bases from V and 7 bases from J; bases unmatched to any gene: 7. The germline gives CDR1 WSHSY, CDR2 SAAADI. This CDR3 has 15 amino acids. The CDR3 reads CASRILAGGENEQFF. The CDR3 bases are TGCGCCAGCAGAATTCTAGCGGGGGGGGAAAATGAGCAGTTCTTC.

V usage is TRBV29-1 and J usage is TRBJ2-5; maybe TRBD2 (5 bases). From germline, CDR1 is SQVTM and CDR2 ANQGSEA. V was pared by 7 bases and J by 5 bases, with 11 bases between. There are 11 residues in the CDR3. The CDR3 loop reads CSDRRGETQYF. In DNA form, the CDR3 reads TGCAGCGACCGTCGAGGGGAGACCCAGTACTTC. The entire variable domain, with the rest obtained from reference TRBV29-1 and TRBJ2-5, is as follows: SAVISQKPSRDICQRGTSLTIQCQVDSQVTMMFWYRQQPGQSLTLIATANQGSEATYESGFVIDKFPISRPNLTFSTLTVSNMSPEDSSIYLCSDRRGETQYFGPGTRLLVL.

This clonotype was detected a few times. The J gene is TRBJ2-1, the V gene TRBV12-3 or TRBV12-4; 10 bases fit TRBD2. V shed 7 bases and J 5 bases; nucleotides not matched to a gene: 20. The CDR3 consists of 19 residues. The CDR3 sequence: CASKLGRTGLTSGDNEQFF. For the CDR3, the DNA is TGTGCCAGCAAACTGGGCCGGACAGGGTTAACTAGCGGGGACAATGAGCAGTTCTTC.

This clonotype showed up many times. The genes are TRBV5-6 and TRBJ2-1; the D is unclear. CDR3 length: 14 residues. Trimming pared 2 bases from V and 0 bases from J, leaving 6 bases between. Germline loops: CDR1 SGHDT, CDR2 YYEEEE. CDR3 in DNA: TGTGCCAGCAGCTTCGACGGCTCCTACAATGAGCAGTTCTTC. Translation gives CASSFDGSYNEQFF.

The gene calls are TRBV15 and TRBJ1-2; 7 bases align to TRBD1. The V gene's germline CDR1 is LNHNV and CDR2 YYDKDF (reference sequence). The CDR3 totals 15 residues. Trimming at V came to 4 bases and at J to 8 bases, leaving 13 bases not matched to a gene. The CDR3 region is CATSTMVRGSGGYTF. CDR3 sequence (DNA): TGTGCCACCAGCACAATGGTCAGGGGGTCAGGAGGCTACACCTTC.

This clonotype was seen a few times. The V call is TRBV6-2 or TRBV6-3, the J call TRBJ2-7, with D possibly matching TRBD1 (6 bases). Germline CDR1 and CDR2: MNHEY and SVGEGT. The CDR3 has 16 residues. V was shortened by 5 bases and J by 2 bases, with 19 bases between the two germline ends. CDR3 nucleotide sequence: TGTGCCAGCAGTGACTACGAAATTACAGGGACCTACGAGCAGTACGTC. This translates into CASSDYEITGTYEQYV.

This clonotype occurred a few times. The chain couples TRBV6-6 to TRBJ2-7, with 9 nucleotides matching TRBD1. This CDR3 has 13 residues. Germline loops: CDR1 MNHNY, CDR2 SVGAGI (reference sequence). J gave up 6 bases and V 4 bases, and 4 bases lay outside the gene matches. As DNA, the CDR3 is TGTGCCAGCAGTTTCATGACAGGGGGCGAGCAGTACTTC. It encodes CASSFMTGGEQYF.

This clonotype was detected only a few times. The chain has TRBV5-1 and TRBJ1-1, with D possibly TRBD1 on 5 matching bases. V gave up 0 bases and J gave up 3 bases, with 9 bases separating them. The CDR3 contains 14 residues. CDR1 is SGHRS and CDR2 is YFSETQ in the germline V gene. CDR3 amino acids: CASSLVAGDTEAFF. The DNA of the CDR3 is TGCGCCAGCAGCTTGGTCGCGGGGGACACTGAAGCTTTCTTT.

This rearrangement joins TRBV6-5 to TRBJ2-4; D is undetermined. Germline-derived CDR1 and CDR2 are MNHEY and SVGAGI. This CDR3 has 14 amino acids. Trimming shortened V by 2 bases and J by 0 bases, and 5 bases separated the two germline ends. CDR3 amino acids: CASSYRLAKNIQYF. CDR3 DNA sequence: TGTGCCAGCAGTTACAGACTAGCCAAAAACATTCAGTACTTC.

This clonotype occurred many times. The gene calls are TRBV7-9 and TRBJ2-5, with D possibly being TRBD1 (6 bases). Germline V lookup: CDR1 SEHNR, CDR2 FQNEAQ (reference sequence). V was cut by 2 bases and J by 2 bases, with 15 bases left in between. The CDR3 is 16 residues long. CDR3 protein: CASSLTTGDWQETQYF. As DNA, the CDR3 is TGTGCCAGCAGCTTAACGACAGGTGATTGGCAAGAGACCCAGTACTTC.

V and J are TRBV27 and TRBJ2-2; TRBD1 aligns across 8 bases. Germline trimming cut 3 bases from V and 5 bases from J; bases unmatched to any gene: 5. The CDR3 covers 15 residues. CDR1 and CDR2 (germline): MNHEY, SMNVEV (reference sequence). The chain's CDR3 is CASSFRQGWTGELFF. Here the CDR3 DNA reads TGTGCCAGCAGTTTCAGACAGGGGTGGACCGGGGAGCTGTTTTTT.

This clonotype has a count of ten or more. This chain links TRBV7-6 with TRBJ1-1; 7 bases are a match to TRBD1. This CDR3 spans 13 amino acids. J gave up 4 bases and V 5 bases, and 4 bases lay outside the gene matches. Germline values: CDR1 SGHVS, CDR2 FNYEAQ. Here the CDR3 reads CASSTNRGTEAFF. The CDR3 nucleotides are TGTGCCAGCAGCACGAACAGGGGCACTGAAGCTTTCTTT. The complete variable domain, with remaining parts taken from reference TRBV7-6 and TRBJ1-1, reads GAGVSQSPRYKVTKRGQDVALRCDPISGHVSLYWYRQALGQGPEFLTYFNYEAQQDKSGLPNDRFSAERPEGSISTLTIQRTEQRDSAMYRCASSTNRGTEAFFGQGTRLTVV.

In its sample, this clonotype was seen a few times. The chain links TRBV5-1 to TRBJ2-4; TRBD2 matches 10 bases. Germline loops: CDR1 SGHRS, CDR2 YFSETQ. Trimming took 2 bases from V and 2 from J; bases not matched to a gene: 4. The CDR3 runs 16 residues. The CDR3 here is CASSFSAGGPKNIQYF. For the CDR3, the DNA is TGCGCCAGCAGCTTCTCAGCGGGGGGGCCCAAAAACATTCAGTACTTC.

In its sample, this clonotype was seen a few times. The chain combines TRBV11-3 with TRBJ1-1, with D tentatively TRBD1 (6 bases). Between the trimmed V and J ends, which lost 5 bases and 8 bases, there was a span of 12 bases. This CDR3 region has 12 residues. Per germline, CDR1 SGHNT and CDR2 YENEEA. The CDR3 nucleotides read TGTGCCAGCAGCGCCCCCGGGACAGAAGCTTTCTTT. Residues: CASSAPGTEAFF. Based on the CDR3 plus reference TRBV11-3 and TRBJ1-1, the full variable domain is EAGVVQSPRYKIIEKKQPVAFWCNPISGHNTLYWYLQNLGQGPELLIRYENEEAVDDSQLPKDRFSAERLKGVDSTLKIQPAELGDSAVYLCASSAPGTEAFFGQGTRLTVV.

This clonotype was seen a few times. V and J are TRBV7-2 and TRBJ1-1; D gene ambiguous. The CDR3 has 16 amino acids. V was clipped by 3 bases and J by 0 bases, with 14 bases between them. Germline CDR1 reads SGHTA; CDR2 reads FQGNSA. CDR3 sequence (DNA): TGTGCCAGCAGCTTGTTCGCAGGAGATTTGAACACTGAAGCTTTCTTT. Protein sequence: CASSLFAGDLNTEAFF.

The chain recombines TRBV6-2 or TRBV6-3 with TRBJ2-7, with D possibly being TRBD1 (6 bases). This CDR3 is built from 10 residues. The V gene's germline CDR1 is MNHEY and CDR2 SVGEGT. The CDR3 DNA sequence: TGTGCCAGCAGTTGGAGGACAGATGAAGTC. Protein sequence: CASSWRTDEV.

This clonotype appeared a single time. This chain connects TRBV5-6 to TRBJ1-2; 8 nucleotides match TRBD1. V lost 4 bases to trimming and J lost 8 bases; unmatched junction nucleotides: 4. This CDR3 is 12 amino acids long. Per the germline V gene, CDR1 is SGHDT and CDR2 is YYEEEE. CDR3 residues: CASSPWTGGYTF. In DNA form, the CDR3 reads TGTGCCAGCAGCCCCTGGACAGGGGGCTACACCTTC.

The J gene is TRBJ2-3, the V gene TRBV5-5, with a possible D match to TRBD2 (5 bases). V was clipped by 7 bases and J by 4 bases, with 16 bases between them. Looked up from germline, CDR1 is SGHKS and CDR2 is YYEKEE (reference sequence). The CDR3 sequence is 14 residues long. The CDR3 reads CASGPLGGSDTQYF. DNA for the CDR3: TGTGCCAGCGGCCCCCTCGGCGGGTCAGATACGCAGTATTTT. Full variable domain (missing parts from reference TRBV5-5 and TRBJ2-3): DAGVTQSPTHLIKTRGQQVTLRCSPISGHKSVSWYQQVLGQGPQFIFQYYEKEERGRGNFPDRFSARQFPNYSSELNVNALLLGDSALYLCASGPLGGSDTQYFGPGTRLTVL.

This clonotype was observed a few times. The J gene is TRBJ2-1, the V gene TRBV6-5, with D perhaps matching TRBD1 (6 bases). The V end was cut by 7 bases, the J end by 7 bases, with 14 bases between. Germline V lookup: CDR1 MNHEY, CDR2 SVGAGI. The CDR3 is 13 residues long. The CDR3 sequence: CASTQGRVNEQFF. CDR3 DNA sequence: TGTGCCAGCACACAGGGCAGGGTGAATGAGCAGTTCTTC.

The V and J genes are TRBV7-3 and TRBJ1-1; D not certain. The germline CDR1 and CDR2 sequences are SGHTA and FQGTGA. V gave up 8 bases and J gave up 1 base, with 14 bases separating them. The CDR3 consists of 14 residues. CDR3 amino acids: CASRLGPQNTEAFF. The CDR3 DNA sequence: TGTGCCAGCCGACTCGGACCCCAGAACACTGAAGCTTTCTTT. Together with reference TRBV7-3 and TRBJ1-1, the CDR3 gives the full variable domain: GAGVSQTPSNKVTEKGKYVELRCDPISGHTALYWYRQSLGQGPEFLIYFQGTGAADDSGLPNDRFFAVRPEGSVSTLKIQRTERGDSAVYLCASRLGPQNTEAFFGQGTRLTVV.

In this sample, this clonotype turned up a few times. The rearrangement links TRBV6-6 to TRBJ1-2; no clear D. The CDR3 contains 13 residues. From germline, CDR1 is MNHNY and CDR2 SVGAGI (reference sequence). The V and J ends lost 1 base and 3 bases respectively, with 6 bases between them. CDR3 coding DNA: TGTGCCAGCAGTTACTATCAGGACTATGGCTACACCTTC. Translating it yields CASSYYQDYGYTF.